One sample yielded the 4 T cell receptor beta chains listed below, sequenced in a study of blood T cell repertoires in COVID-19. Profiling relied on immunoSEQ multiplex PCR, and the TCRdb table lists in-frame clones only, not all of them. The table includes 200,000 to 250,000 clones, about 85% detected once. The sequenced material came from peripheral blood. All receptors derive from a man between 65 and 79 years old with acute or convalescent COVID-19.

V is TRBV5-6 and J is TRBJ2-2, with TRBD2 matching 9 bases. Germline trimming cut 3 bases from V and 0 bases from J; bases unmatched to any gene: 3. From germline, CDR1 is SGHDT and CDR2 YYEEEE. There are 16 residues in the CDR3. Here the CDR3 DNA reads TGTGCCAGCAGCTCACGGACTAGCGCGAACACCGGGGAGCTGTTTTTT. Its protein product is CASSSRTSANTGELFF.

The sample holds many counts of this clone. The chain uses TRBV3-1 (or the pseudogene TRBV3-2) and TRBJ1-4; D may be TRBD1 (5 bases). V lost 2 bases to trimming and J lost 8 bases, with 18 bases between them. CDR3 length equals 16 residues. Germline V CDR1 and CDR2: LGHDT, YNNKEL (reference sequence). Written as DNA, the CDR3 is TGTGCCAGCAGCCAATTGCAGGGCTTTGGAGCCGAAAAACTGTTTTTT. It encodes CASSQLQGFGAEKLFF.

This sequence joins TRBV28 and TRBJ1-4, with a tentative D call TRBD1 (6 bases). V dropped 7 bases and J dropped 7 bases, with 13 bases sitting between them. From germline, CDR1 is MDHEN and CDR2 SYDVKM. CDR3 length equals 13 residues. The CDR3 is CASNLQGTEKLFF. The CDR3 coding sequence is TGTGCCAGCAATCTACAGGGAACTGAAAAACTGTTTTTT.

The CDR3: CASTGQGTSTEAFF. The CDR3 DNA reads as TGTGCCAGCACCGGACAGGGAACGAGCACTGAAGCTTTCTTT. V is TRBV2 and J is TRBJ1-1; 8 bases agree with TRBD1. This CDR3 comprises 14 residues. The ends lost 7 bases at V and 4 bases at J; junction bases unmatched: 8. CDR1 is SNHLY and CDR2 is FYNNEI in the germline V gene.